The rows below give T cell receptor beta chains drawn from one sample of a study of blood T cell repertoires in COVID-19. TCRdb's table, derived via immunoSEQ multiplex PCR, lists solely in-frame clones and lacks some. The repertoire holds some 300,000 clones, with just under 90% as singletons. Sequenced: PBMCs or T cells enriched from blood (not recorded which). Receptor source: a woman aged 45-60 years who had been exposed to COVID-19. Both conserved end residues are part of each CDR3. A D gene is named only where the DNA matches it firmly. Rows give clone size only sometimes, using once, few, many, or a class for an expanded clone.

NA	TRBV10-3	NA	TRBJ2-1	CAISVDSRSYNEQFF	TGTGCCATCAGTGTCGACAGTCGCTCCTACAATGAGCAGTTCTTC
NA	TRBV6-1	NA	TRBJ2-7	CASSEVSVGEQYF	TGTGCCAGCAGTGAAGTCTCTGTCGGCGAGCAGTACTTC
NA	TRBV27	NA	TRBJ2-7	CASSFRDNPYEQYF	TGTGCCAGCAGTTTCCGGGACAATCCCTACGAGCAGTACTTC
TRBD1	TRBV7-2	NA	TRBJ1-5	CASSGSGTGVQPQHF	TGTGCCAGCAGCGGCTCTGGGACAGGGGTTCAGCCCCAGCATTTT
TRBD1	TRBV19	NA	TRBJ1-2	CASSPGQGNYGYTF	TGTGCCAGTAGTCCCGGACAGGGAAACTATGGCTACACCTTC
TRBD1	TRBV7-8	NA	TRBJ1-1	CASSLLAGGTEAFF	TGTGCCAGCAGCTTACTCGCAGGGGGAACTGAAGCTTTCTTT
NA	TRBV11-2	NA	TRBJ1-2	CASSLNRVYGYTF	TGTGCCAGCAGCTTAAACAGGGTGTATGGCTACACCTTC
TRBD2	TRBV4-2	NA	TRBJ2-7	CASSQAAGTPHEQYF	TGTGCCAGCAGCCAAGCAGCGGGGACGCCCCACGAGCAGTACTTC
NA	TRBV15	NA	TRBJ2-7	CATSRDIAVYEQYF	TGTGCCACCAGCAGAGATATTGCAGTCTACGAGCAGTACTTC
TRBD1	TRBV19	NA	TRBJ1-5	CASAPGQGFDGNQPQHF	TGTGCCAGTGCTCCGGGACAGGGATTCGACGGCAATCAGCCCCAGCATTTT
TRBD1	TRBV9	NA	TRBJ1-6	CASKGQGSSPLHF	TGTGCCAGTAAGGGACAGGGTAGTTCACCCCTCCACTTT
TRBD1	TRBV5-8	NA	TRBJ2-7	CASSSRTGTYEQYF	TGTGCCAGCAGCTCAAGGACAGGGACCTACGAGCAGTACTTC
NA	TRBV30	NA	TRBJ1-2	CGWGRDSYGYTF	TGTGGGTGGGGGAGAGACAGCTATGGCTACACCTTC
NA	TRBV9	NA	TRBJ2-5	CASSVATRETQYF	TGTGCCAGCAGCGTAGCTACTAGAGAGACCCAGTACTTC
NA	TRBV7-8	once	TRBJ2-7	CASSLGTQVEQYF	TGTGCCAGCAGCTTAGGGACACAGGTCGAGCAGTACTTC
NA	TRBV5-1	NA	TRBJ2-6	CASSLSGGTGANVLTF	TGCGCCAGCAGCTTGAGCGGTGGGACTGGGGCCAACGTCCTGACTTTC
NA	TRBV5-6	NA	TRBJ1-1	CASSLIQNTEAFF	TGTGCCAGCAGCTTGATTCAGAACACTGAAGCTTTCTTT
NA	TRBV5-6	NA	TRBJ1-2	CASSLTGTNGYTF	TGTGCCAGCAGCTTGACAGGGACCAATGGCTACACCTTC
TRBD1	TRBV5-8	few	TRBJ1-3	CASSSDRAGNTIYF	TGTGCCAGCAGCTCGGACAGGGCTGGAAACACCATATATTTT
TRBD1	TRBV5-4	NA	TRBJ2-2	CASSSPLGQGGTGELFF	TGTGCCAGCAGCTCCCCACTGGGACAGGGCGGGACCGGGGAGCTGTTTTTT
NA	TRBV12-3/TRBV12-4	once	TRBJ1-5	CASSYSLLAQHF	TGTGCCAGCAGTTACTCTCTGTTGGCCCAGCATTTT
NA	TRBV6-1	NA	TRBJ1-5	CASSEAYSNQPQHF	TGTGCCAGCAGTGAGGCTTATAGCAATCAGCCCCAGCATTTT
NA	TRBV2	NA	TRBJ1-1	CASMTAINTEAFF	TGTGCCAGTATGACAGCGATAAACACTGAAGCTTTCTTT
NA	TRBV5-6	once	TRBJ2-7	CASSFQGYEQYF	TGTGCCAGCAGCTTTCAGGGATACGAGCAGTACTTC
NA	TRBV5-4	NA	TRBJ1-1	CASSPGQRNTEAFF	TGTGCCAGCAGCCCCGGACAGCGCAACACTGAAGCTTTCTTT
TRBD2	TRBV7-9	NA	TRBJ2-3	CASSPRGGGARDTQYF	TGTGCCAGCAGCCCCCGTGGGGGAGGGGCCAGGGATACGCAGTATTTT
NA	TRBV10-3	NA	TRBJ1-5	CAISESADSNQPQHF	TGTGCCATCAGTGAGTCAGCGGACAGCAATCAGCCCCAGCATTTT
NA	TRBV19	NA	TRBJ2-1	CASSIVGQFF	TGTGCCAGTAGTATAGTCGGGCAGTTCTTC
TRBD1	TRBV7-2	NA	TRBJ1-6	CASSLAGQGYSPLHF	TGTGCCAGCAGCTTAGCCGGACAGGGTTATTCACCCCTCCACTTT
NA	TRBV7-9	NA	TRBJ2-3	CASKGLGGTQYF	TGTGCCAGCAAGGGTCTGGGAGGCACGCAGTATTTT
NA	TRBV13	NA	TRBJ2-5	CASSFTSSQETQYF	TGTGCCAGCAGCTTCACGAGTAGCCAAGAGACCCAGTACTTC
TRBD2	TRBV27	NA	TRBJ2-3	CASSIRLPSGGSTDTQYF	TGTGCCAGCAGTATCCGACTCCCTAGCGGGGGAAGCACAGATACGCAGTATTTT
NA	TRBV30	NA	TRBJ1-1	CAWSGSLEYLNTEAFF	TGTGCCTGGAGTGGGTCCCTCGAGTACCTGAACACTGAAGCTTTCTTT
NA	TRBV28	NA	TRBJ1-2	CASSLPPQVRYTF	TGTGCCAGCAGTTTACCCCCACAAGTCCGCTACACCTTC
TRBD1	TRBV28	NA	TRBJ2-7	CASNEYGTGTPGEQYF	TGTGCCAGCAACGAGTACGGGACAGGGACTCCCGGGGAGCAGTACTTC
TRBD2	TRBV28	NA	TRBJ2-1	CASSSLDIGLALNEQFF	TGTGCCAGCAGTTCTTTGGACATCGGACTAGCGCTGAATGAGCAGTTCTTC
TRBD1	TRBV3-1/TRBV3-2	NA	TRBJ1-3	CASSQLNWVGQGLSGNTIYF	TGTGCCAGCAGCCAACTGAACTGGGTGGGACAGGGTCTCTCTGGAAACACCATATATTTT
NA	TRBV19	once	TRBJ2-7	CASRTGSEQYF	TGTGCCAGTAGGACGGGTTCCGAGCAGTACTTC
NA	TRBV28	NA	TRBJ2-7	CASSPGTPSYEQYF	TGTGCCAGCTCGCCCGGGACACCGTCCTACGAGCAGTACTTC
NA	TRBV25-1	NA	TRBJ1-2	CASSKQGYGYTF	TGTGCCAGCAGTAAACAGGGCTATGGCTACACCTTC
NA	TRBV24-1	NA	TRBJ2-2	CATAGRRELFF	TGTGCCACCGCAGGAAGGAGGGAGCTGTTTTTT
NA	TRBV28	NA	TRBJ1-3	CASRSGAGNTIYF	TGTGCCAGCCGATCGGGGGCTGGAAACACCATATATTTT